This T cell receptor beta chain was observed in a study of patients and donors after allogeneic stem cell transplantation. A single record per CDR3 protein comes from TCRdb applying MiXCR to the RT-PCR reads. Among some 880,000 distinct CDR3 sequences listed, 18% were seen once. J was trimmed by 7 bases and V by 4 bases; bases with no gene match: 10. Germline-derived CDR1 and CDR2 are DFQATT and SNEGSKA (reference sequence). The CDR3 totals 15 residues. The receptor was derived from a human donor who was either an allogeneic HSCT recipient or a stem cell or donor lymphocyte infusion donor (not recorded which). It is not recorded whose cells these are; they may come from a transplant donor. The rearrangement links TRBV20-1 to TRBJ2-1; the match to TRBD2 covers 10 bases. The material sequenced was blood, either unsorted or a sorted T cell fraction (not recorded which). CDR3 amino acids: CSATISSGRGNEQFF. CDR3 nucleotides: TGCAGTGCTACCATATCTAGCGGGAGAGGTAATGAGCAGTTCTTC.